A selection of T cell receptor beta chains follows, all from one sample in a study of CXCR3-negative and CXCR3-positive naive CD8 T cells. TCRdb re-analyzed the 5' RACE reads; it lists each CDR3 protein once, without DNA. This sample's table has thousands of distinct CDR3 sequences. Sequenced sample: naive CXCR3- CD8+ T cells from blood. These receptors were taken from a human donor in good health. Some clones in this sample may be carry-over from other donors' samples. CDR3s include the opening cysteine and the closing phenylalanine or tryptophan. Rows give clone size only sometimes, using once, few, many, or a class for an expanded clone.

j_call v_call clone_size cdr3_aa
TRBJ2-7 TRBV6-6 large CASSYDGYEQYF
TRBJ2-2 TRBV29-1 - CSVEGSYTGELFF
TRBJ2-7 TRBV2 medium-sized CASSKPGTGGYEQYF
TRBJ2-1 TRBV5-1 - CASSWQGYNEQFF
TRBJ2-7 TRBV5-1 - CASSFGRFYEQYF
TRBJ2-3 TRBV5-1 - CASEPGTGADTQYF
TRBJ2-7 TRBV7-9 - CASSAPRGDSYEQYF
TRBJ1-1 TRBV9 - CASSTGGFAEAFF
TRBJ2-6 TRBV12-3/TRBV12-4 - CASSLGGLDFSGANVLTF
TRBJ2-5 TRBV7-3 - CASSLTSGEETQYF
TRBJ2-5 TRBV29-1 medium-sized CSVGTPGETQYF
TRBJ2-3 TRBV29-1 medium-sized CSVLAETSTDTQYF
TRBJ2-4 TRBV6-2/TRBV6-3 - CASNVGTTSKNIQYF
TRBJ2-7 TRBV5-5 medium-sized CASSFGGRSEQYF
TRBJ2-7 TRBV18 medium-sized CASSPPLDRGLAYEQYF
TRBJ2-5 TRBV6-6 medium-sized CASSYGKLQETQYF
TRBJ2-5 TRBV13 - CASSFIGLAGAGTVEETQYF
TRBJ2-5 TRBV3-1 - CASSQGSRDSKETQYF
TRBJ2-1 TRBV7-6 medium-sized CASSVSGGLYNEQFF
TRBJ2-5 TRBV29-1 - CSVGPLSETQYF
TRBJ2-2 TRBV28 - CASSFTAGLSGTGELFF
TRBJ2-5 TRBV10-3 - CAISESWDRNPWETQYF
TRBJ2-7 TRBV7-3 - CASSPSAGSYEQYF
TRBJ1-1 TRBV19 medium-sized CASSIGAVVSEAFF
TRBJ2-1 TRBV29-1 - CSVHGLASGSPYNEQFF
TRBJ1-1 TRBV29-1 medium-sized CTPPGRQGDPENTEAFF
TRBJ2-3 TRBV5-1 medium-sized CASSLAVAGGGDTQYF
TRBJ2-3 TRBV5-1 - CASTPIAGGDKQYF
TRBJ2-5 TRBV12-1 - CASSTGVQETQHF
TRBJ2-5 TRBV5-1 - CASSWSRSDPEETQYF
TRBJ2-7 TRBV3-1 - CASSSDRGDYEQYF